The clone carrying this TCR beta chain occurred once. Its target is unknown. TCRdb redid the calling of the PCR reads with MiXCR, one entry per CDR3 protein. The repertoire holds about 36,000 distinct CDR3 sequences, with about 35% as singletons. These data come from a study of vaccination and CD4 T cells after COVID-19. For the study at large: Two Hispanic individuals were among six male and four female convalescent patients. Between diagnosis and the drawing of post-COVID samples lay a median around 100 days (range 35 to 161).

This sample's time point: late sampling 161 to 241 days after vaccination in a few convalescent patients. Study outcomes and limitations: With convalescent patients, a median around 86% of reactive clones emerged solely after vaccination.

Trimming shortened V by 6 bases and J by 3 bases, and 15 bases separated the two germline ends. Per germline, CDR1 MDHEN and CDR2 SYDVKM. The CDR3 extends over 14 amino acids. Specimen: CD4+ T cells from blood, collected about 7 months after SARS-CoV-2 vaccination. V usage is TRBV28 and J usage is TRBJ2-7; D is possibly TRBD1 or TRBD2 (6 bases each). This receptor was identified in a human donor who had recovered from COVID-19. CDR3 amino acids: CASRLLGGHYEQYF. The CDR3 DNA reads as TGTGCCAGCAGACTCCTGGGGGGCCACTACGAGCAGTACTTC.